The next 6 T cell receptor beta chains were all read from a single sample in a study of CD8+CD57+ T cells in acquired aplastic anemia. CDR3 and TCR beta VDJ profiling relied on a genomic DNA template. TCRdb processed the reads anew with MiXCR; each CDR3 protein has one entry. The sample lists some 200,000 distinct CDR3 sequences, around 60% occurring once. Sequencing was performed on sorted CD4+, CD8+, or CD8+CD57+ T cells (not recorded which) from PBMCs. These receptors originate from a human donor in good health.

The table lists this clonotype with many counts. The J gene is TRBJ2-7, the V gene TRBV6-1, with D perhaps TRBD2 (5 bases). This CDR3 is 15 amino acids long. Trimming pared 2 bases from V and 2 bases from J, leaving 13 bases between. Germline CDR1 MNHNS, CDR2 SASEGT. The CDR3 sequence is CASSEPGIGPYEQYF. The CDR3 DNA follows: TGTGCCAGCAGTGAACCCGGGATAGGGCCCTACGAGCAGTACTTC.

This clonotype was detected a few times. This chain uses TRBV10-3 with TRBJ2-1, with 10 bases identical to TRBD1. From germline, CDR1 is ENHRY and CDR2 SYGVKD. V shed 10 bases and J 2 bases; nucleotides not matched to a gene: 2. CDR3 length equals 13 residues. The CDR3 spells CATGTGAYNEQFF. CDR3 nucleotide sequence: TGTGCCACCGGGACAGGGGCCTACAATGAGCAGTTCTTC.

This CDR3 reads CASSLARGQNTEAFF. CDR3 sequence (DNA): TGTGCCAGCAGCTTAGCGAGGGGGCAAAACACTGAAGCTTTCTTT. The rearrangement uses TRBV7-2 and TRBJ1-1; 7 nucleotides align to TRBD1. V was clipped by 0 bases and J by 2 bases; unmatched bases: 3. The CDR3 covers 15 residues. The germline V gene encodes CDR1 SGHTA and CDR2 FQGNSA.

The chain employs TRBV11-2 and TRBJ2-7; no clear D gene. Germline-derived CDR1 and CDR2 are SGHAT and FQNNGV. V was shortened by 3 bases and J by 1 base, with 13 bases between the two germline ends. The CDR3 is 15 amino acids. The DNA of the CDR3 is TGTGCCAGCAGCTTCGCCACCCTATTTTCCTACGAGCAGTACTTC. Protein product: CASSFATLFSYEQYF.

The chain joins TRBV20-1 to TRBJ2-7; 12 bases match TRBD2. With the DNA end fitting TRBJ2-1 better, the J assignment may be wrong. This CDR3 is 15 amino acids long. Germline loops: CDR1 DFQATT, CDR2 SNEGSKA (reference sequence). The CDR3 sequence: CSATETSGRIYEQFF. CDR3 coding DNA: TGCAGTGCTACTGAAACTAGCGGGAGGATCTATGAGCAGTTCTTC.

Turning to this clonotype: At one end the junction does not follow the germline gene, possibly because of a read error. The rearrangement uses TRBV6-5 and TRBJ2-5, with D perhaps TRBD2 (5 bases). Germline assignment: CDR1 MNHEY and CDR2 SVGAGI. The CDR3 has 12 residues. CDR3 DNA: TGTGCCAGCAGTTACACTACCACCGGGATTTCATTC. Residues: CASSYTTTGISF.